This entry describes one T cell receptor beta chain. V lost 0 bases and J lost 0, with 8 bases in between. Germline V gene sequence: CDR1 LNHNV, CDR2 YYDKDF (reference sequence). The CDR3 runs to 16 residues. All enrollees were roughly 18 to 89 years old and from 20 to 30 US areas. The study assigned cohorts using participant-reported clinical history. The record originates from a study of blood T cell repertoires in COVID-19. Study-wide background: The United States, Italy and Spain were the sources of the acute and convalescent COVID-19 samples.

The repertoire was sequenced with immunoSEQ multiplex PCR; TCRdb's copy has only in-frame clones and lacks some. The table has 250,000 to 350,000 clones, more than 70% seen once. The sequencing sample was made of PBMCs or T cells enriched from blood (not recorded which). The sequence was obtained from an older woman in a cohort exposed to, infected with or recovered from COVID-19 (not recorded which). The rearrangement joins TRBV15 to TRBJ1-4; D might be TRBD1 (5 bases). The CDR3 region has the DNA TGTGCCACCAGCAGAGATCAGACAGCAACTAATGAAAAACTGTTTTTT. Its translation: CATSRDQTATNEKLFF.